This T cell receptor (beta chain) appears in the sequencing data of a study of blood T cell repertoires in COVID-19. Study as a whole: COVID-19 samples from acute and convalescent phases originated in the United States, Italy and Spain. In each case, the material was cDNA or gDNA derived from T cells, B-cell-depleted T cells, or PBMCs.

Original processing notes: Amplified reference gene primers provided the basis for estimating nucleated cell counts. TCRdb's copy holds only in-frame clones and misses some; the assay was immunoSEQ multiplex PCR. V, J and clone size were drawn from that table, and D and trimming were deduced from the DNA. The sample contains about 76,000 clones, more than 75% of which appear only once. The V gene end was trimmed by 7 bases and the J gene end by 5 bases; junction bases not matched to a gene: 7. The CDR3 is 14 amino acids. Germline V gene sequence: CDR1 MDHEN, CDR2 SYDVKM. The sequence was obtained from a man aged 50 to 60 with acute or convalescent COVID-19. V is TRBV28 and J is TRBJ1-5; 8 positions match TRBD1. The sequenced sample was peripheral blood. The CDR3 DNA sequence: TGTGCCAGCACCTCAGGACAGGGCGATCAGCCCCAGCATTTT. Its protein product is CASTSGQGDQPQHF.